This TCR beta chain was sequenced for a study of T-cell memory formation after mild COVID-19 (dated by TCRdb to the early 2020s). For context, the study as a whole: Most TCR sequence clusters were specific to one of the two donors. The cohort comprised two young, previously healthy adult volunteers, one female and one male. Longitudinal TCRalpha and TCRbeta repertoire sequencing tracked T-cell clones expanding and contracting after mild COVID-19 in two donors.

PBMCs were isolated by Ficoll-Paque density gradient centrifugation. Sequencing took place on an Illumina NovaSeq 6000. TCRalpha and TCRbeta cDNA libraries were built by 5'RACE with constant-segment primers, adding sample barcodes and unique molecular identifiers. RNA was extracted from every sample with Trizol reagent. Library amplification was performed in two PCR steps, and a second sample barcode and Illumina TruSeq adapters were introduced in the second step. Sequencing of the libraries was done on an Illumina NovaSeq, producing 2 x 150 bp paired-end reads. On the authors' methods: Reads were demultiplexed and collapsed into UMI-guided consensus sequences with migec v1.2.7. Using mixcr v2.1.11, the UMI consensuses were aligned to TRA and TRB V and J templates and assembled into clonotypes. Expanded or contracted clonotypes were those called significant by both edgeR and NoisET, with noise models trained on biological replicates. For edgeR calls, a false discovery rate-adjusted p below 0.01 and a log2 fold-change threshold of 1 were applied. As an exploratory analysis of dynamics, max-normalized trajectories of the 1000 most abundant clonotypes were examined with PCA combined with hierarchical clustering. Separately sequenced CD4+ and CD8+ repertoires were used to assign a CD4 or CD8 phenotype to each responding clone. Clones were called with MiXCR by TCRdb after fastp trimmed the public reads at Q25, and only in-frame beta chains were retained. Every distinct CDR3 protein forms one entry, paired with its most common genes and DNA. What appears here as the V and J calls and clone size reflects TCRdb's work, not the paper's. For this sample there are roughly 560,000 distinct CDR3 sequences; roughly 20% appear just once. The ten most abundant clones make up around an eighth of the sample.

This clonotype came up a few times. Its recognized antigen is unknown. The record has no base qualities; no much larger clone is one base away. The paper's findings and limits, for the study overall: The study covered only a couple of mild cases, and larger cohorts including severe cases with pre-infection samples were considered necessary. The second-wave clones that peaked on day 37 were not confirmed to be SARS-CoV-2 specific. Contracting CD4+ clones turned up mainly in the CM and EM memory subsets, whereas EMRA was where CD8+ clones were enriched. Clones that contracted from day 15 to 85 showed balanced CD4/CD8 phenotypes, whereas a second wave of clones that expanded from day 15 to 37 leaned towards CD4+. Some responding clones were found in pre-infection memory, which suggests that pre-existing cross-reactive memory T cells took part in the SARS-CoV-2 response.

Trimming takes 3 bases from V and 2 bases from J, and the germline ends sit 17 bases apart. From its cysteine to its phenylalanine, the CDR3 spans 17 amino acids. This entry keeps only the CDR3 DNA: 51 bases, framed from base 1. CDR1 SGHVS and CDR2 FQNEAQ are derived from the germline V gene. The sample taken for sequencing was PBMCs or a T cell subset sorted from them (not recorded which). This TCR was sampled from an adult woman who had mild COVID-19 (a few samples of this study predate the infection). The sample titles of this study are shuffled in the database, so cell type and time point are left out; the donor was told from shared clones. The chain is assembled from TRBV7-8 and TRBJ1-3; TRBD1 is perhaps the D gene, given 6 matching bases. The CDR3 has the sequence CASSLGYAGGAGNTIYF. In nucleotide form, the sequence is TGTGCCAGCAGCTTGGGGTACGCGGGGGGCGCTGGAAACACCATATATTTT.